This T cell receptor beta chain is from a study of PD-1 blockade in classical Hodgkin lymphoma. Study outcomes and limitations: Prior to therapy, complete responders displayed diversity much like that of newly diagnosed patients.

The V and J ends lost 10 bases and 6 bases respectively, with 12 bases between them. Germline V gene lookup returns CDR1 MNHEY and CDR2 SMNVEV (reference sequence). The CDR3 consists of 12 residues. Concerning this clone: The antigen remains unidentified.

Brentuximab vedotin exposure varied among the patients, all of whom had relapsed after autologous stem cell transplantation. This table comes from immunoSEQ multiplex PCR, and its TCRdb copy is limited to in-frame clones, with some not included. The sample comprises over 35,000 clones, 80% of which are singletons, and approximately 20% rests with the top ten. This chain uses TRBV27 with TRBJ2-2; D ambiguous. The sequencing used peripheral blood mononuclear cells (PBMCs), collected before the second cycle of nivolumab. The TCR originated in a human donor with classical Hodgkin lymphoma. The chain's CDR3 is CATRLVPGELFF. CDR3 sequence (DNA): TGTGCCACCCGATTAGTCCCCGGGGAGCTGTTTTTT.